The 2 T cell receptor beta chains reported below all come from one sample, sequenced in a study of cytomegalovirus exposure and HLA in healthy donors. PCR employed 60 Vbeta and 13 Jbeta primers. The data were produced by immunoSEQ multiplex PCR, yet TCRdb's version contains in-frame clones alone and is incomplete. This table holds over 95,000 clones, under 85% found once. Input material: PBMCs. The receptors originated from a man aged 40-49 years in good health and CMV-seronegative.

The CDR3 reads CASSWGQSNQPQHF. The DNA for the CDR3 is TGTGCCAGCTCATGGGGACAGTCAAATCAGCCCCAGCATTTT. V is TRBV18 and J is TRBJ1-5; 7 positions match TRBD1. From germline, CDR1 is KGHSH and CDR2 LQKENI. V was pared by 5 bases and J by 4 bases, with 5 bases of the junction left unmatched. This CDR3 is 14 amino acids long.

This clone was detected only once. The rearrangement joins TRBV7-2 to TRBJ2-5; perhaps TRBD1 as D (6 bases). The germline V and J ends were trimmed by 3 bases and 5 bases, with 10 bases remaining between them. Looked up from germline, CDR1 is SGHTA and CDR2 is FQGNSA. This CDR3 contains 13 residues. In DNA form, the CDR3 reads TGTGCCAGCAGCTTTGGGACACGGGAGACCCAGTACTTC. This translates into CASSFGTRETQYF.